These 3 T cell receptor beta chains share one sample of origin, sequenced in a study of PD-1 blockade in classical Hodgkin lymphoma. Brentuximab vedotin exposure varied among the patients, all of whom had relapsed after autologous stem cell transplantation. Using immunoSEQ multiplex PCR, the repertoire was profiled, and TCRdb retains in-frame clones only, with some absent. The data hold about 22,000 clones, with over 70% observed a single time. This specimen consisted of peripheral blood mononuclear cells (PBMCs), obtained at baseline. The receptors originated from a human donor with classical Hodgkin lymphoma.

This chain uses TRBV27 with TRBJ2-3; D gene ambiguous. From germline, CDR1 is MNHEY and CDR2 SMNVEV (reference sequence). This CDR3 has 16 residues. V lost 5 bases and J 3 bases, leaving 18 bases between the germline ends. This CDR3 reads CASSPGSGPETDTQYF. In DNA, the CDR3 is TGTGCCAGCAGTCCCGGGTCGGGCCCGGAGACAGATACGCAGTATTTT.

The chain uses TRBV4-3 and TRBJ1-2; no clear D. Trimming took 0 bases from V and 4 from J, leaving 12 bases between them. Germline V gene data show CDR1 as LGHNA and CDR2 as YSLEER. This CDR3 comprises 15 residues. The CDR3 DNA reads TGCGCCAGCAGCCAAGATCGGACGGTCAGCTATGGCTACACCTTC. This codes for CASSQDRTVSYGYTF.

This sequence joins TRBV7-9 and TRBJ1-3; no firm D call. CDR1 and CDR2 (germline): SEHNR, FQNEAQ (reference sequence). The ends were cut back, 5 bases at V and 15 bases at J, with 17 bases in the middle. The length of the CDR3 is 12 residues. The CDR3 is CASSASRGETYF. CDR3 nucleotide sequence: TGTGCCAGCAGCGCAAGTCGCGGGGAAACATATTTT.